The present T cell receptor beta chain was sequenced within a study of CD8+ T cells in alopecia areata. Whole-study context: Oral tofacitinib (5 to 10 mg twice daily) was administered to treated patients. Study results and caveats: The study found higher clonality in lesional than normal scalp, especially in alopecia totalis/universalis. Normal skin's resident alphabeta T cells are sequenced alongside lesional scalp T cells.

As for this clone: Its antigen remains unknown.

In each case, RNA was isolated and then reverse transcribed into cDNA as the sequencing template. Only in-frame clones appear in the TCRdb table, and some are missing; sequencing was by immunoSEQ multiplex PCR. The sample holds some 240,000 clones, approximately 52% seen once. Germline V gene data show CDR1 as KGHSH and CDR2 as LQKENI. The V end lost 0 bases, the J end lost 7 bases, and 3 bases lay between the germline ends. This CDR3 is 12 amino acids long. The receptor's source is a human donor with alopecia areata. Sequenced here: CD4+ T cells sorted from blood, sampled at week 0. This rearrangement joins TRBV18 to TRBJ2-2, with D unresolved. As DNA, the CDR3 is TGTGCCAGCTCACCACCGATCGGGGAGCTGTTTTTT. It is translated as CASSPPIGELFF.